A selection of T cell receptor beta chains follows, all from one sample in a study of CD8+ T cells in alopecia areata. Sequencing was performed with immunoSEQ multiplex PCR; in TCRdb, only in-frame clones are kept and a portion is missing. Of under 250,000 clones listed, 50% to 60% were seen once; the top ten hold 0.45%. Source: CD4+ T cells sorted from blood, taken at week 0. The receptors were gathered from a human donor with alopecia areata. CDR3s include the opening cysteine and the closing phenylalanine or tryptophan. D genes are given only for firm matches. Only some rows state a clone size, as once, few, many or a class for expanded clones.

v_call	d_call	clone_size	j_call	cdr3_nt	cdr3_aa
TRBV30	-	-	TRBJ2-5	TGTGCCTGGAGGGCAGGGTTGGAGACCCAGTACTTC	CAWRAGLETQYF
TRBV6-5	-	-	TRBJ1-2	TGTGCCAGCAGTTATATTGTAGGAGGGGATGGCTACACCTTC	CASSYIVGGDGYTF
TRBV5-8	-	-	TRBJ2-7	TGTGCCAGCAGCTTGGAGGGCAGGCCGCCCTACGAGCAGTACTTC	CASSLEGRPPYEQYF
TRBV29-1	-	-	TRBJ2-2	TGCAGCGTTGGGCGGACCGGGGAGCTGTTTTTT	CSVGRTGELFF
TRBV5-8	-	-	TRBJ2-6	TGTGCCAGCAGCTTGGCCTCTGGGGCCAACGTCCTGACTTTC	CASSLASGANVLTF
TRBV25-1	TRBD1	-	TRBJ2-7	TGTGCCAGCAGTGCCAGGGGGCGGGGATCCTACGAGCAGTACTTC	CASSARGRGSYEQYF
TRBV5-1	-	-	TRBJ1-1	TGCGCCAGCAGCTTGGGGACGACAAACACTGAAGCTTTCTTT	CASSLGTTNTEAFF
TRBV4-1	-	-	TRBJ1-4	TGCGCCAGCAGCCAAGAGATAGGGAGAAGGGAAAAACTGTTTTTT	CASSQEIGRREKLFF
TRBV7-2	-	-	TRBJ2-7	TGTGCCAGCAGCTTACAGGGGTACGAGCAGTACTTC	CASSLQGYEQYF
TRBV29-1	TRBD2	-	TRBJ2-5	TGCAGCGTTTCCCTAGCGGGAGGTCGGGAGACCCAGTACTTC	CSVSLAGGRETQYF
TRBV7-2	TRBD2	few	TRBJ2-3	TGTGCCAGCACCCCCGGGTTGACTAGCGGGAATACAGATACGCAGTATTTT	CASTPGLTSGNTDTQYF
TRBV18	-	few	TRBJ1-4	TGTGCCAGCCACAGTGCAACTAATGAAAAACTGTTTTTT	CASHSATNEKLFF
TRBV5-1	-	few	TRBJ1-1	TGCGCCAGCAGCTTCATCGAGGGGAACACTGAAGCTTTCTTT	CASSFIEGNTEAFF
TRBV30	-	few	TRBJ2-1	TGTGCCTGGACCCTTGGACAGTTAGACAATGAGCAGTTCTTC	CAWTLGQLDNEQFF
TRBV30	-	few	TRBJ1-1	TGTGCCTGGAGCGAAAGCCGGGGGTTAACTGAAGCTTTCTTT	CAWSESRGLTEAFF
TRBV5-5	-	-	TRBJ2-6	TGTGCCAGCAGCTTGGTACGGGTTTTGGCCCCCGGGGCCAACGTCCTGACTTTC	CASSLVRVLAPGANVLTF
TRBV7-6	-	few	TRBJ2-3	TGTGCCAGCAGCTTAGGGGGGCGAGGTGTCTCAGATACGCAGTATTTT	CASSLGGRGVSDTQYF
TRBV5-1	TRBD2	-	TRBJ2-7	TGCGCCAGCAGTCGCACTCCTAGCGGGGGGGCCAGCTACGAGCAGTACTTC	CASSRTPSGGASYEQYF
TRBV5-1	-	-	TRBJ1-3	TGCGCCAGCAGCTTGTGGGCGCTCCCCGGCTCTGGAAACACCATATATTTT	CASSLWALPGSGNTIYF
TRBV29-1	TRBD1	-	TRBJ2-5	TGCAGCCTTCAGGGGGCTGGGGAGACCCAGTACTTC	CSLQGAGETQYF
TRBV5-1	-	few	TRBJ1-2	TGCGCCAGCAGCTTTACCGGGACTGGAGTGTATGGCTACACCTTC	CASSFTGTGVYGYTF
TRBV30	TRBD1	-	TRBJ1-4	TGTGCCGGCCGGACAGGGACGTCCACTAATGAAAAACTGTTTTTT	CAGRTGTSTNEKLFF
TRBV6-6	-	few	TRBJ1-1	TGTGCCAGCGCCGGACAGAAGAACACTGAAGCTTTCTTT	CASAGQKNTEAFF
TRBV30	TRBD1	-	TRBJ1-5	TGTGCCTGGAGTGGGGGGACAGCCTCTATCCATCAGCCCCAGCATTTT	CAWSGGTASIHQPQHF
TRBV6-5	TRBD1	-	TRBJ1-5	TGTGCCAGCAGTGCGACAGGGTCGAGCAATCAGCCCCAGCATTTT	CASSATGSSNQPQHF
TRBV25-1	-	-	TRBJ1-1	TGTGCCAGCAGGACTGGTTCTGAAGCTTTCTTT	CASRTGSEAFF
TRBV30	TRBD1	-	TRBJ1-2	TGTGCCTGGAGTGTACTGGAGACAGGGAGGCTCTATGGCTACACCTTC	CAWSVLETGRLYGYTF
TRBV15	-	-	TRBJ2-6	TGTGCCACCAGCAGAGAACCCTCTGGGGCCAACGTCCTGACTTTC	CATSREPSGANVLTF
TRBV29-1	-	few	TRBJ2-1	TGCAGCGCTGGCCGGGCCACCTCCTACAATGAGCAGTTCTTC	CSAGRATSYNEQFF
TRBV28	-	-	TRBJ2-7	TGTGCCAGCAGTTTATTCGCGGCGACCTACGAGCAGTACTTC	CASSLFAATYEQYF
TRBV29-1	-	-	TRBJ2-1	TGCAGCGTTGAAACAGGTTTTGAGTTCTTC	CSVETGFEFF
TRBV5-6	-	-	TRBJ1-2	TGTGCCAGCAGTCAACAGGTAGTCTATGGCTACACCTTC	CASSQQVVYGYTF
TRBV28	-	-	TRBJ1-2	TGTGCCAGCAGTTTTCGCACTAGGGGGGCTGAGGGCTACACCTTC	CASSFRTRGAEGYTF
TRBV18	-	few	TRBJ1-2	TGTGCCAGCTCACCAGGGCAGAACTATGGCTACACCTTC	CASSPGQNYGYTF
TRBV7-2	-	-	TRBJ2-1	TGTGCCAGCAGCTCCGGGCGGACCAATGAGCAGTTCTTC	CASSSGRTNEQFF
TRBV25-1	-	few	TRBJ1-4	TGTGCCAGCAGTGGCCGACAGGTCAATGAAAAACTGTTTTTT	CASSGRQVNEKLFF
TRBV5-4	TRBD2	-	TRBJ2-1	TGTGCCAGCACACTAGCGGGGGGCTCCTACAATGAGCAGTTCTTC	CASTLAGGSYNEQFF
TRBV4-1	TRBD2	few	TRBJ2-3	TGCGCCAGCAGCCGAGGCTCGGGGGGGAGTGCCACAGATACGCAGTATTTT	CASSRGSGGSATDTQYF
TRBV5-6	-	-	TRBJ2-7	TGTGCCAGCAGCTTGGACAGGTGGAACGAGCAGTACTTC	CASSLDRWNEQYF
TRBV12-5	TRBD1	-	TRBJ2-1	TGTGCTAGTGGTCCCCAGGGGGCAGGTGAGCAGTTCTTC	CASGPQGAGEQFF
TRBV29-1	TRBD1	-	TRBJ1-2	TGCAGCGTTGGGGGACAGGGGAACTATGGCTACACCTTT	CSVGGQGNYGYTF
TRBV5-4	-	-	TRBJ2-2	TGTGCCAGCAGTTCCGCTGAGGGGGTAAACACCGGGGAGCTGTTTTTT	CASSSAEGVNTGELFF
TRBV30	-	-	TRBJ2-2	TGTGCCTGGACCAGCTTCGGGGAGCTGTTTTTT	CAWTSFGELFF
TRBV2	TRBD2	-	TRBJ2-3	TGTGCCAGCAGTGTCACTAGCGGAGATACAGATACGCAGTATTTT	CASSVTSGDTDTQYF
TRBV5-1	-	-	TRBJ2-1	TGCGCCAGCAGGCACACTACCACGACAGGACCAAACTACAATGAGCAGTTCTTC	CASRHTTTTGPNYNEQFF
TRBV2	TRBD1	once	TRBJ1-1	TGTGCCAGCAGGGCTCGAGAGGGGGCGAGCACTGAAGCTTTCTTT	CASRAREGASTEAFF
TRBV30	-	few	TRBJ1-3	TGTGCCTGGAGGCCAGGGACATCTGGAAACACCATATATTTT	CAWRPGTSGNTIYF
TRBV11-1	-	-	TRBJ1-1	TGTGCCAGCAGCTTAGGACAGCAAGCTTTCTTT	CASSLGQQAFF
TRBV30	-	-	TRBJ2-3	TGTGCCGGAGACACTAGTTATAGTACGCAGTATTTT	CAGDTSYSTQYF
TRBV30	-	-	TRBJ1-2	TGTGCCTGGAGTTCTTGGACGCCATCTAACTATGGCTACACCTTC	CAWSSWTPSNYGYTF
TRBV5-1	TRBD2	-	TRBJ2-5	TGCGCCAGCAGCAAGCGGGGTCAAGAGACCCAGTACTTC	CASSKRGQETQYF
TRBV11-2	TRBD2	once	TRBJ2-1	TGTGCCAGCAGCTCGCCCGGGACTAGCAAGTGGGGTGAGCAGTTCTTC	CASSSPGTSKWGEQFF
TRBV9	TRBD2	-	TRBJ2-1	TGTGCCAGCAGCGTAGTGGGGCTAGCGGGAGGAGATGAGCAGTTCTTC	CASSVVGLAGGDEQFF
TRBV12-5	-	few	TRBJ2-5	TGTGCTAGTGGTTTGGTTACCCCCAGGGGAAGGGGGACCCAGTACTTC	CASGLVTPRGRGTQYF
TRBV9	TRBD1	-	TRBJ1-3	TGTGCCAGCAGCGTAAGGACAGGGGCTGGAAACACCATATATTTT	CASSVRTGAGNTIYF
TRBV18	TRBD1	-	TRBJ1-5	TGTGCCAGCTCACCGGAAGGGGGCCTTCAGCCCCAGCATTTT	CASSPEGGLQPQHF
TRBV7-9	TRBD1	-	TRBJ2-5	TGTGCCAGCAGCTCAGGGGGAGAGACCCAGTACTTC	CASSSGGETQYF
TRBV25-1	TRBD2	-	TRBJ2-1	TGTGCCAGCACCTCACCGAGGGAGGGCCTCAATGAGCAGTTCTTC	CASTSPREGLNEQFF
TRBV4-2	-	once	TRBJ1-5	TGTGCCAGCAGCCAAGATACACAGGGTTCCCAGCCCCAGCATTTT	CASSQDTQGSQPQHF
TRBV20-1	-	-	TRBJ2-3	TGCAGTGCTAGAGATACAGATACGCAGTATTTT	CSARDTDTQYF